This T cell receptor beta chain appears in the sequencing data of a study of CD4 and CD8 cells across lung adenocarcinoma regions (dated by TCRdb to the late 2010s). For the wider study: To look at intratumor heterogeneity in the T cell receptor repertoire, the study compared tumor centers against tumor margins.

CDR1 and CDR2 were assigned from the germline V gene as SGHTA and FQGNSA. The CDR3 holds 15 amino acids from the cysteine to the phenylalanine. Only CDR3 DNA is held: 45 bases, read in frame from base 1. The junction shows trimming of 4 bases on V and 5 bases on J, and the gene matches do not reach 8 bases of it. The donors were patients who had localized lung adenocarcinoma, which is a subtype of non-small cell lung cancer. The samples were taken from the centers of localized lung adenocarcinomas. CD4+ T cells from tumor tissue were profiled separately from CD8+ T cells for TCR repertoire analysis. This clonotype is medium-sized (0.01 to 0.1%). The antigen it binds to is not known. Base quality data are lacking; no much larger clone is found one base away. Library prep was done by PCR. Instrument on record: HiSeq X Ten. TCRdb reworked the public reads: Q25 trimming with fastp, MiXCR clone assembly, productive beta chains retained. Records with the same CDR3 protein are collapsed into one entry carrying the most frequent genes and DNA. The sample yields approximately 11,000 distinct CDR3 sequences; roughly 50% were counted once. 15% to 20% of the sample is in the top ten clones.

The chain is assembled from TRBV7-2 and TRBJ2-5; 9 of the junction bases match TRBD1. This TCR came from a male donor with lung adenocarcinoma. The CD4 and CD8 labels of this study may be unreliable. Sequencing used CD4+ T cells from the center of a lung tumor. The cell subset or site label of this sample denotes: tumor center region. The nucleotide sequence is TGTGCCAGCAGCTATGCCGGGACAGGGTTTGAGACCCAGTACTTC. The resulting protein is CASSYAGTGFETQYF.